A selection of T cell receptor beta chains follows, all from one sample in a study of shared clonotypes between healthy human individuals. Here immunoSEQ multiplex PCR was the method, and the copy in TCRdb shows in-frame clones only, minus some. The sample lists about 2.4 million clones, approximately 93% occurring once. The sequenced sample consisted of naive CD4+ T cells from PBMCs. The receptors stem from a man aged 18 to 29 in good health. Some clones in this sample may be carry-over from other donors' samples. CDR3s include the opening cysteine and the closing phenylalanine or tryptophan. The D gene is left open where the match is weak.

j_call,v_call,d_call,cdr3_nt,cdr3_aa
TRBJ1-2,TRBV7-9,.,TGTGCCAGCAGCCCCCATGGACGGACGGCTAACTATGGCTACACCTTC,CASSPHGRTANYGYTF
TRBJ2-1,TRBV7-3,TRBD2,TGTGCCAGCAGCTTACTAGGACTAGCGGTTAATGAGCAGTTCTTC,CASSLLGLAVNEQFF
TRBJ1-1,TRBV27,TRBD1,TGTGCCAGCAGTTTAGACAGGGCGAGATCTGAAGCTTTCTTT,CASSLDRARSEAFF
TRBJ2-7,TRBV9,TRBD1,TGTGCCAGCAGCGGGGGGACAGGCCCGAGGGAGCAGTACTTC,CASSGGTGPREQYF
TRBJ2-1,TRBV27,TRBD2,TGTGCCAGCAGTCGCATCTTCAGCGGGGGAGACTACAATGAGCAGTTCTTC,CASSRIFSGGDYNEQFF
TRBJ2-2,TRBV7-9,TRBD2,TGTGCCAGCAGCTGGACTAGCGGGACCACCGGGGAGCTGTTTTTT,CASSWTSGTTGELFF
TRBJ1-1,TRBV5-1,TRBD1,TGCGCCAGCAGCCTCCGACAGGGGCGCTGGACTGAAGCTTTCTTT,CASSLRQGRWTEAFF
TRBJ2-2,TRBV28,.,TGTGCCAGCAGTTTACACCCGGGATCGAACACCGGGGAGCTGTTTTTT,CASSLHPGSNTGELFF
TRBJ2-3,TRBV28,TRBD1,TGTGCCAGCAGGGTACTCGGGACAGGGCTTGGGCATACGCAGTATTTT,CASRVLGTGLGHTQYF
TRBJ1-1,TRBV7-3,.,TGTGCCAGCAGCTTACTCATGCGGGGGGAAGCTTTCTTT,CASSLLMRGEAFF